Each of the 11 T cell receptor beta chains below was sequenced from the same sample in a study of cytomegalovirus exposure and HLA in healthy donors. The PCR was carried out with 60 Vbeta primers and 13 Jbeta primers. TCRdb keeps only in-frame clones here, not all; method: immunoSEQ multiplex PCR. The table lists approximately 200,000 clones, over 75% of them singletons. The material sequenced was PBMCs. The receptors derive from a boy aged 2 to 9 in good health and CMV-seronegative.

This clone was seen a handful of times. The gene calls are TRBV7-8 and TRBJ1-2, with TRBD1 as a possible D gene (6 bases). CDR1 and CDR2 from the germline V gene are SGHVS and FQNEAQ. The CDR3 length is 20 residues. Trimming left V 5 bases short and J 4 bases short, with 32 bases between. The CDR3 reads CASSTPKTGFAPFGFYGYTF. As DNA, the CDR3 is TGTGCCAGCAGCACGCCAAAAACAGGGTTTGCCCCATTCGGGTTCTATGGCTACACCTTC.

This clone was counted between two and nine times. The chain is built from TRBV9 and TRBJ2-1; 7 positions agree with TRBD1. The CDR3 consists of 15 residues. The V gene end was trimmed by 2 bases and the J gene end by 0 bases; junction bases not matched to a gene: 2. Germline V gives CDR1 SGDLS, CDR2 YYNGEE. The CDR3 DNA follows: TGTGCCAGCAGCGTGACAGGGAGCTCCTACAATGAGCAGTTCTTC. As protein: CASSVTGSSYNEQFF.

The rearrangement uses TRBV10-3 and TRBJ2-1; 8 positions agree with TRBD1. V lost 7 bases, J lost 0 bases, and 8 bases stayed unmatched. Germline CDR1 and CDR2: ENHRY and SYGVKD. The CDR3 runs 16 residues. CDR3 bases: TGTGCCATCACCTCCCGGGACAGGAGCTCCTACAATGAGCAGTTCTTC. Translating it yields CAITSRDRSSYNEQFF.

V gene TRBV6-9 combines with J gene TRBJ2-5; D may be TRBD2 (5 bases). V gave up 4 bases and J gave up 11 bases, with 20 bases separating them. The CDR3 sequence is 14 residues long. Germline assignment: CDR1 MNHGY and CDR2 SVAAGI. DNA for the CDR3: TGTGCCAGCAGTTTCGGACTGATCCCGAGAGAGCAGTACTTC. Amino acids: CASSFGLIPREQYF.

V usage is TRBV6-6 and J usage is TRBJ2-5; D is ambiguous. Germline V gene data show CDR1 as MNHNY and CDR2 as SVGAGI (reference sequence). This CDR3 has 13 residues. With 6 bases removed from V and 2 bases from J, the gap between germline ends came to 10 bases. The CDR3 bases are TGTGCCAGCAGGGCACAACCACAAGAGACCCAGTACTTC. Its protein is CASRAQPQETQYF.

The chain carries TRBV10-3 and TRBJ1-1; TRBD1 is a possible D gene (6 bases). Germline V lookup: CDR1 ENHRY, CDR2 SYGVKD. Trimming left V 3 bases short and J 1 base short, with 9 bases between. The CDR3 extends over 14 amino acids. CDR3 sequence: CAISELQGNTEAFF. The CDR3 DNA reads as TGTGCCATCAGTGAATTACAGGGGAACACTGAAGCTTTCTTT.

The chain links TRBV2 to TRBJ2-7; the match to TRBD2 covers 8 bases. The CDR3 is made up of 14 amino acids. CDR1 SNHLY and CDR2 FYNNEI come from the germline V gene. V dropped 7 bases and J dropped 4; count of bases not matched to a gene: 9. The CDR3 loop is CASTLGGGTYEQYF. In nucleotides, the CDR3 is TGTGCCAGCACCCTTGGCGGGGGGACTTACGAGCAGTACTTC.

The gene calls are TRBV15 and TRBJ1-3; D is perhaps TRBD1 (5 bases). The CDR3 contains 17 residues. Germline CDR1 is LNHNV and CDR2 is YYDKDF (reference sequence). V was cut by 0 bases and J by 0 bases, with 12 bases left in between. DNA of the CDR3: TGTGCCACCAGCAGAGAAAGTGCTGGGGCCTCTGGAAACACCATATATTTT. It yields the protein CATSRESAGASGNTIYF.

The chain links TRBV19 to TRBJ1-5; maybe TRBD1 (5 bases). Germline V gene sequence: CDR1 LNHDA, CDR2 SQIVND (reference sequence). This CDR3 has 16 residues. Trimming stripped 3 bases from V and 1 base from J, with 13 bases between. The CDR3 here is CASSIEGVKSNQPQHF. In DNA, the CDR3 is TGTGCCAGTAGTATTGAAGGGGTGAAGAGCAATCAGCCCCAGCATTTT.

V is TRBV5-1 and J is TRBJ2-1; 8 bases are a match to TRBD2. In germline, CDR1 is SGHRS, CDR2 YFSETQ. V shed 1 base and J 2 bases; nucleotides not matched to a gene: 2. The CDR3 is 15 amino acids. The CDR3 nucleotides are TGCGCCAGCAGCTTGATCGGGGGGGCCTACAATGAGCAGTTCTTC. Amino acid sequence: CASSLIGGAYNEQFF. The full variable domain, with the rest looked up from reference TRBV5-1 and TRBJ2-1, is KAGVTQTPRYLIKTRGQQVTLSCSPISGHRSVSWYQQTPGQGLQFLFEYFSETQRNKGNFPGRFSGRQFSNSRSEMNVSTLELGDSALYLCASSLIGGAYNEQFFGPGTRLTVL.

This clone was detected a few times. This chain links TRBV5-1 with TRBJ2-3, with a weak D call TRBD2 (5 bases). In germline, CDR1 is SGHRS, CDR2 YFSETQ. V was trimmed by 4 bases and J by 2 bases, leaving 11 bases between them. CDR3 length equals 14 residues. The CDR3 DNA reads TGCGCCAGCAGCCTTGACTATCCCACAGATACGCAGTATTTT. Translation: CASSLDYPTDTQYF.